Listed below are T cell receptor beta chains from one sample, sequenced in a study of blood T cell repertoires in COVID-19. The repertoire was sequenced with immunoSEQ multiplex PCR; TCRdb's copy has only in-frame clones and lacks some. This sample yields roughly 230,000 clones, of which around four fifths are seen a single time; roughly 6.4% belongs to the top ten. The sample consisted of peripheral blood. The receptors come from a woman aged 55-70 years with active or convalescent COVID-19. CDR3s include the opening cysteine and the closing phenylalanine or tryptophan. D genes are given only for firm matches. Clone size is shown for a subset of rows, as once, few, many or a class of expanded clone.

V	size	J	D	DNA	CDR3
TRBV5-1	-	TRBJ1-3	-	TGCGCCAGCAGCTTGGACCTACCCTCTGGAAACACCATATATTTT	CASSLDLPSGNTIYF
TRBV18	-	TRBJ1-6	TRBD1	TGTGCCAGCTCCCCTAACGGACAGGGTAATAATTCACCCCTCCACTTT	CASSPNGQGNNSPLHF
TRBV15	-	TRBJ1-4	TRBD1	TGTGCCACCAGCAGGGGACAGGGAGCTAATGAAAAACTGTTTTTT	CATSRGQGANEKLFF
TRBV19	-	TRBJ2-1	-	TGTGCCAGTAGTATGTGGGGGGCCTACAATGAGCAGTTCTTC	CASSMWGAYNEQFF
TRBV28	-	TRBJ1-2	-	TGTGCCAGCAGTTCCTCAGGTTATGGCTACACCTTC	CASSSSGYGYTF
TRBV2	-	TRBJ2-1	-	TGTGCCAGCAGTGTGGGGAGCGCCGCCTACAATGAGCAGTTCTTC	CASSVGSAAYNEQFF
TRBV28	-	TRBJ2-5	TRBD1	TGTGCCAGCAGTTCGGGACAGCCCTCCTGGGAGACCCAGTACTTC	CASSSGQPSWETQYF
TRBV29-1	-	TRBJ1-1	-	TGCAGCGTTACACAGGAGAACACTGAAGCTTTCTTT	CSVTQENTEAFF
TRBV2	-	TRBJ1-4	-	TGTGCCAGCAGTGCCTATAGGGGAAGGAGTGAAAAACTGTTTTTT	CASSAYRGRSEKLFF
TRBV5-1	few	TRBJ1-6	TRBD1	TGCGCCAGCAGCGGGACAGAGGCTTCACCCCTCCACTTT	CASSGTEASPLHF
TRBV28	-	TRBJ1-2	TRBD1	TGTGCCAGCAGTTTATCGACAGGGATTACGTGGGGCTACACCTTC	CASSLSTGITWGYTF
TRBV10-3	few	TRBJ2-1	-	TGTGCCACCACCGGGGGCGGGGGCAACAATGAGCAGTTCTTC	CATTGGGGNNEQFF
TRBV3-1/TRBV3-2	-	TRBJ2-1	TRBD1	TGTGCCAGCAGCCAAGATCCGGGACAGGGGCCTTTCCCCAACAATGAGCAGTTCTTC	CASSQDPGQGPFPNNEQFF
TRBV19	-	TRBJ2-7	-	TGTGCCAGTAGTATAAATCGGGTTCCAGGGGACGAGCAGTACTTC	CASSINRVPGDEQYF
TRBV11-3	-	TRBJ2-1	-	TGTGCCAGCAGCTATGAAGGAGGGGTTTCGGATGAGCAGTTCTTC	CASSYEGGVSDEQFF
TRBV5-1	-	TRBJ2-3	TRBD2	TGCGCCAGCAGCGCAGGGACTACGACTAGCACAGATACGCAGTATTTT	CASSAGTTTSTDTQYF
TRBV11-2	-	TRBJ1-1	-	TGTGCCAGCTCCCTTATGGCAGATGAAGCTTTCTTT	CASSLMADEAFF
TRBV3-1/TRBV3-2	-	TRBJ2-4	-	TGTGCCAGCAGCCAACTCGTGGGACAACCAGAGGGGGCCAAAAACATTCAGTACTTC	CASSQLVGQPEGAKNIQYF
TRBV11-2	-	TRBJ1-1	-	TGTGCCAGCAAAGGGGGAGTCGGTGAAGCTTTCTTT	CASKGGVGEAFF
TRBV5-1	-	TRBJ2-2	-	TGCGCCAGCAGCTTGTACCTCGGTGGAGCCGGGGAGCTGTTTTTT	CASSLYLGGAGELFF
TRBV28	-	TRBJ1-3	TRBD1	TGTGCCAGCAGTGTACAGGGGGAGGTTGAAAACACCATATATTTT	CASSVQGEVENTIYF
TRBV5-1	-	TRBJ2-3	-	TGCGCCAGCAGCTTGGAGGCAGGGGAAACAGATACGCAGTATTTT	CASSLEAGETDTQYF
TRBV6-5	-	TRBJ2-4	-	TGTGCCAGCAGGGGGGGATTACACCCCAACATTCAGTACTTC	CASRGGLHPNIQYF
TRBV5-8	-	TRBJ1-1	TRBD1	TGTGCCAGCAGCTTGGCCGGACAGGAGGTTGGAGCTTTCTTT	CASSLAGQEVGAFF
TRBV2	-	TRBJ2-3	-	TGTGCCAGCAGTGACAGGGTCTCCACAGATACGCAGTATTTT	CASSDRVSTDTQYF
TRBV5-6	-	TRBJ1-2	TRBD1	TGTGCCAGCAGCGGGAGGACAGGGGGCCCCTACTATGGCTACACCTTC	CASSGRTGGPYYGYTF
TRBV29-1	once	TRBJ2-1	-	TGCAGCGTTGAAGTCCTTAGGGGGGGACACAATGAGCAGTTCTTC	CSVEVLRGGHNEQFF
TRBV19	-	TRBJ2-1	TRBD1	TGTGCCAGTTGGACAGGTGAGATCGATGAGCAGTTCTTC	CASWTGEIDEQFF
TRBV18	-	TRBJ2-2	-	TGTGCCAGCTCACCGTCTTACACCGGGGAGCTGTTTTTT	CASSPSYTGELFF
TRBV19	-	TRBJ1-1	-	TGTGCCAGTAGTATAGGGGGCTATAACACTGAAGCTTTCTTT	CASSIGGYNTEAFF
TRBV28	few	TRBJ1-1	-	TGTGCCAGCAGGGCCGGACTCTCGAACACTGAAGCTTTCTTT	CASRAGLSNTEAFF
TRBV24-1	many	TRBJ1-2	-	TGTGCCACCAGTCGAGACAGAGACTATGGCTACACCTTC	CATSRDRDYGYTF
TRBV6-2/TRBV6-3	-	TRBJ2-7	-	TGTGCCAGCAGTTACGGGAGGTTGGACGAGCAGTACTTC	CASSYGRLDEQYF
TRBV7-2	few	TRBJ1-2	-	TGTGCCAGCTCACAGGGACGGTATGGCTACACCTTC	CASSQGRYGYTF
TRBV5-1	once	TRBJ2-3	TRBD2	TGCGCCAGCAGTCTGTCTAGCGGCAGCACAGATACGCAGTATTTT	CASSLSSGSTDTQYF
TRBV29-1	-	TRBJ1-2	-	TGCAGCGTTGAAGTAGGGGGTGGCTACACCTTC	CSVEVGGGYTF
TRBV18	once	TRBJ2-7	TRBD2	TGTGCCAGCTCACCAGGCTCCCGGACTAGCCGTTACGAGCAGTACTTC	CASSPGSRTSRYEQYF
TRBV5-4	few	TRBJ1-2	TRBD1	TGTGCCAGCAGCCAACGACAGGGTTTCGCGTTCGGCTACACCTTC	CASSQRQGFAFGYTF
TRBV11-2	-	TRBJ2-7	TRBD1	TGTGCCAGCAGCTTAGGGACAGGACCCACCTACGAGCAGTACTTC	CASSLGTGPTYEQYF
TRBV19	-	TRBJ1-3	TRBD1	TGTGCCAGTAGTATACCCGGACAGGCCGGAAACACCATATATTTT	CASSIPGQAGNTIYF
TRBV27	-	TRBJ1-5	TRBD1	TGTGCCAGCAGGTCCACAGGGGCGGCGGGGCAGCCCCAGCATTTT	CASRSTGAAGQPQHF
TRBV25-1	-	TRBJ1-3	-	TGTGCGCCAATTCGGGGCTCTGGAAACACCATATATTTT	CAPIRGSGNTIYF
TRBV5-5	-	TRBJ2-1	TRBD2	TGTGCCAGCAGCTTGGCTCCTCGCGGGACTAGCGACTACAATGAGCAGTTCTTC	CASSLAPRGTSDYNEQFF
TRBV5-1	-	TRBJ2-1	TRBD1	TGCGCCAGCAGCTTCGCACCGAGGGACAGGGGTCACAATGAGCAGTTCTTC	CASSFAPRDRGHNEQFF
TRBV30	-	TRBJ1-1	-	TGTGCCTCCAACAGGGTGGGGGACACTGAAGCTTTCTTT	CASNRVGDTEAFF